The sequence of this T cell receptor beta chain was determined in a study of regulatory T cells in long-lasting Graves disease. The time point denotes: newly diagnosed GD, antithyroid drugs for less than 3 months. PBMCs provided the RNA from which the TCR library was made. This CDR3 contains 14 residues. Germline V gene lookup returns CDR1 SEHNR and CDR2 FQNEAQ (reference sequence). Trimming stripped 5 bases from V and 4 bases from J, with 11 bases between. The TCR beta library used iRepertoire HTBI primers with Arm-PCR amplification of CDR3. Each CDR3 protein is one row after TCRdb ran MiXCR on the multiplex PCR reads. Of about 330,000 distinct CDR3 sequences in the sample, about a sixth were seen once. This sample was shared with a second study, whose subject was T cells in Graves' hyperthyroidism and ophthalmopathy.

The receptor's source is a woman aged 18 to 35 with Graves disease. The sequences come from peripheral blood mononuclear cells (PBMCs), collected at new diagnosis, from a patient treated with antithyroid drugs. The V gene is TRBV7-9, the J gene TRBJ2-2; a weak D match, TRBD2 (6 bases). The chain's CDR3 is CASSGGPPTGELFF. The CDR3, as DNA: TGTGCCAGCAGCGGAGGGCCTCCCACCGGGGAGCTGTTTTTT.